These 25 T cell receptor beta chains were sequenced from one sample in a study of cytomegalovirus exposure and HLA in healthy donors. It was with 60 Vbeta and 13 Jbeta primers that the PCR ran. Method: immunoSEQ multiplex PCR; TCRdb's copy keeps in-frame clones and lacks some. The sample yields about 21,000 clones, 65% to 85% seen once. Sequencing used PBMCs. The source is a man in his 60s in good health and CMV-seronegative.

This sequence joins TRBV18 and TRBJ2-3, with a tentative D call TRBD2 (5 bases). The V and J ends lost 0 bases and 2 bases respectively, with 18 bases between them. Per germline, CDR1 KGHSH and CDR2 LQKENI. The CDR3 length is 18 residues. The CDR3 loop reads CASSPPGVGVGNTDTQYF. DNA for the CDR3: TGTGCCAGCTCACCACCTGGAGTGGGAGTAGGTAACACAGATACGCAGTATTTT.

This clone has just a few counts. This chain joins TRBV6-1 and TRBJ1-6; 7 bases map to TRBD1. Trimming took 10 bases from V and 6 from J; bases not matched to a gene: 9. Germline CDR1 and CDR2: MNHNS and SASEGT. The CDR3 is 14 residues long. The CDR3 nucleotides read TGTGCCATCCTGACAGGGACCGGTAATTCACCCCTCCACTTT. Translated: CAILTGTGNSPLHF.

The chain carries TRBV5-6 and TRBJ1-5; D not certain. Germline CDR1 SGHDT, CDR2 YYEEEE. The CDR3 spans 14 residues. V lost 4 bases, J lost 9 bases, and 17 bases lay in between. The CDR3 sequence is CASSLRTRATPQHF. CDR3 sequence (DNA): TGTGCCAGCAGCCTACGGACGAGGGCGACGCCCCAGCATTTT.

The chain employs TRBV18 and TRBJ1-4; weak D call: TRBD1 (5 bases). The CDR3 has 12 residues. Looked up from germline, CDR1 is KGHSH and CDR2 is LQKENI. V was shortened by 3 bases and J by 7 bases, with 6 bases between the two germline ends. CDR3 in amino acids: CASSPQGEKLFF. In nucleotides, the CDR3 is TGTGCCAGCTCACCTCAGGGTGAAAAACTGTTTTTT.

The V gene is TRBV2, the J gene TRBJ2-3; the D gene is possibly TRBD1 (5 bases). Trimming left V 6 bases short and J 5 bases short, with 12 bases between. CDR3 size: 13 residues. The V gene's germline CDR1 is SNHLY and CDR2 FYNNEI. The CDR3 DNA follows: TGTGCCAGCAGAGTAGGGGCCGGAGATACGCAGTATTTT. Translation gives CASRVGAGDTQYF.

The gene calls are TRBV5-6 and TRBJ2-7; weak D call: TRBD2 (5 bases). Germline V lookup: CDR1 SGHDT, CDR2 YYEEEE. V dropped 2 bases and J dropped 4 bases, with 16 bases sitting between them. The CDR3 is made up of 15 amino acids. The CDR3 here is CASSFWGVTVYEQYF. The CDR3 coding sequence is TGTGCCAGCAGCTTCTGGGGAGTTACGGTATACGAGCAGTACTTC.

This clone showed up just a few times. The J gene is TRBJ2-7, the V gene TRBV5-6, with 7 nucleotides matching TRBD1. The CDR3 has 13 amino acids. After removal of 2 bases from V and 5 bases from J, the junction contained 4 bases not matched to a gene. CDR1 and CDR2 from the germline V gene are SGHDT and YYEEEE. The CDR3 is CASSFGDRDEQYF. In DNA, the CDR3 is TGTGCCAGCAGCTTTGGAGACAGGGACGAGCAGTACTTC.

This chain uses TRBV29-1 with TRBJ2-3, with 8 bases lining up with TRBD1. This CDR3 comprises 15 residues. J gave up 3 bases and V 4 bases, and 9 bases lay outside the gene matches. Germline CDR1 and CDR2: SQVTM and ANQGSEA. In nucleotides, the CDR3 is TGCAGCGTTGGTCTTCAGGGGGCTGGGACAGATACGCAGTATTTT. Its protein product is CSVGLQGAGTDTQYF.

This clone showed up just a few times. A read error may account for a junction end that differs from germline. The chain links TRBV7-9 to TRBJ1-5, with D uncertain. This CDR3 has 15 residues. In germline, CDR1 is SEHNR, CDR2 FQNEAQ (reference sequence). This CDR3 is CSSSLSESNNQPQHF. The CDR3 DNA follows: TGTTCCAGCAGCTTATCAGAATCCAACAATCAGCCCCAGCATTTT.

The chain has TRBV18 and TRBJ1-1; D not resolved. The ends were cut back, 2 bases at V and 1 base at J, with 11 bases in the middle. Germline loops: CDR1 KGHSH, CDR2 LQKENI. The CDR3 has 15 amino acids. The CDR3 DNA sequence: TGTGCCAGCTCACCATCTAGCGCTTGGAACACTGAAGCTTTCTTT. Its translation is CASSPSSAWNTEAFF.

The rearrangement links TRBV19 to TRBJ2-7; no clear D gene. The germline V gene encodes CDR1 LNHDA and CDR2 SQIVND (reference sequence). The germline V and J ends were trimmed by 5 bases and 0 bases, with 11 bases remaining between them. This CDR3 has 14 residues. CDR3 sequence reads: CASSDGGTSYEQYF. In nucleotides, the CDR3 is TGTGCCAGTAGTGATGGCGGTACCTCCTACGAGCAGTACTTC.

V is TRBV28 and J is TRBJ1-1; D not certain. Germline V gives CDR1 MDHEN, CDR2 SYDVKM. Between the trimmed V and J ends, which lost 5 bases and 1 base, there was a span of 11 bases. This CDR3 spans 14 amino acids. Here the CDR3 DNA reads TGTGCCAGCAGTCCCCTTCACAGGAACACTGAAGCTTTCTTT. Its translation: CASSPLHRNTEAFF.

The rearrangement links TRBV7-2 to TRBJ2-2; a possible D gene is TRBD2 (7 bases). Germline V lookup: CDR1 SGHTA, CDR2 FQGNSA. With 6 bases removed from V and 4 bases from J, the gap between germline ends came to 15 bases. This CDR3 contains 15 residues. The CDR3 DNA sequence: TGTGCCAGCAGGGGAGGGGGGGCTAGCACCGGGGAGCTGTTTTTT. This sequence encodes CASRGGGASTGELFF. The whole variable domain, filled in from reference TRBV7-2 and TRBJ2-2, reads GAGVSQSPSNKVTEKGKDVELRCDPISGHTALYWYRQSLGQGLEFLIYFQGNSAPDKSGLPSDRFSAERTGGSVSTLTIQRTQQEDSAVYLCASRGGGASTGELFFGEGSRLTVL.

This clone was seen just once. CDR3 sequence reads: CASYRTKRDGYTF. The CDR3 DNA sequence: TGCGCCAGCTATAGGACAAAAAGGGATGGCTACACCTTC. This chain connects TRBV5-1 to TRBJ1-2, with D perhaps matching TRBD1 (5 bases). The CDR3 covers 13 residues. With 7 bases removed from V and 6 bases from J, the gap between germline ends came to 16 bases. CDR1 is SGHRS and CDR2 is YFSETQ in the germline V gene.

This clone was detected only a few times. The rearrangement joins TRBV13 to TRBJ2-5; 7 nucleotides line up with TRBD1. The CDR3 extends over 16 amino acids. V was clipped by 4 bases and J by 4 bases; unmatched bases: 12. Germline V gene sequence: CDR1 PRHDT, CDR2 FYEKMQ (reference sequence). The CDR3 sequence is CASSSSISNRGETQYF. CDR3 nucleotides: TGTGCCAGCAGCTCGAGTATTTCCAACAGGGGAGAGACCCAGTACTTC.

This CDR3 is CASSSYSGRALNEQFF. The CDR3 bases are TGTGCCAGCAGCTCCTATAGCGGGAGGGCCCTCAATGAGCAGTTCTTC. This chain joins TRBV7-9 and TRBJ2-1, with 11 nucleotides matching TRBD2. The V gene's germline CDR1 is SEHNR and CDR2 FQNEAQ (reference sequence). The CDR3 extends over 16 amino acids. The junction had 8 bases not matched to a gene; V was cut back by 4 bases and J by 6 bases.

The rearrangement uses TRBV5-6 and TRBJ2-1; the D is unclear. The CDR3 totals 13 residues. Trimming stripped 0 bases from V and 4 bases from J, with 5 bases between. Per germline, CDR1 SGHDT and CDR2 YYEEEE. CDR3 region: CASSLDRYNEQFF. The CDR3 DNA reads as TGTGCCAGCAGCTTGGATCGGTACAATGAGCAGTTCTTC.

The chain is built from TRBV18 and TRBJ1-5, with 9 bases that match TRBD1. Germline V CDR1 and CDR2: KGHSH, LQKENI. V was clipped by 3 bases and J by 7 bases; unmatched bases: 7. This CDR3 spans 15 amino acids. The CDR3 coding sequence is TGTGCCAGCTCACCCGGGACAGGGTGGGAGCAGCCCCAGCATTTT. Translated: CASSPGTGWEQPQHF. Drawing the rest from reference TRBV18 and TRBJ1-5, the complete variable domain is NAGVMQNPRHLVRRRGQEARLRCSPMKGHSHVYWYRQLPEEGLKFMVYLQKENIIDESGMPKERFSAEFPKEGPSILRIQQVVRGDSAAYFCASSPGTGWEQPQHFGDGTRLSIL.

In this sample, this clone turned up a few times. The chain couples TRBV7-3 to TRBJ1-5; D remains ambiguous. Per the germline V gene, CDR1 is SGHTA and CDR2 is FQGTGA. The CDR3 consists of 13 residues. V was clipped by 6 bases and J by 4 bases, with 10 bases between them. The chain's CDR3 is CASRSGSNQPQHF. The CDR3, as DNA: TGTGCCAGCAGGTCGGGGTCTAATCAGCCCCAGCATTTT.

The CDR3 here is CASSVTTGATHGELFF. DNA of the CDR3: TGTGCCAGCAGCGTAACCACGGGAGCCACTCACGGGGAGCTGTTTTTT. The chain couples TRBV9 to TRBJ2-2; a possible D gene is TRBD2 (6 bases). Germline lookup yields CDR1 SGDLS and CDR2 YYNGEE. The V end lost 1 base, the J end lost 7 bases, and 17 bases lay between the germline ends. The CDR3 is 16 residues long.

This chain connects TRBV2 to TRBJ1-5, with D possibly matching TRBD1 (6 bases). The germline V gene has CDR1 SNHLY and CDR2 FYNNEI. The length of the CDR3 is 14 residues. The V end was cut by 4 bases, the J end by 7 bases, with 14 bases between. The CDR3: CASSAGTTLQPQHF. The CDR3, as DNA: TGTGCCAGCAGTGCCGGGACAACCCTACAGCCCCAGCATTTT.

This rearrangement joins TRBV19 to TRBJ2-3; 10 bases fit TRBD2. Trimming removed 3 bases from V and 4 bases from J; junction bases left unmatched: 10. CDR3 length equals 17 residues. CDR1 and CDR2 (germline): LNHDA, SQIVND (reference sequence). The CDR3 loop reads CASSMEAGGTRADTQYF. In nucleotides, the CDR3 is TGTGCCAGTAGTATGGAAGCGGGGGGGACTAGGGCAGATACGCAGTATTTT.

The V gene is TRBV14, the J gene TRBJ2-4; 9 nucleotides agree with TRBD2. J lost 9 bases, V lost 4 bases, and 13 bases had no gene match. CDR3 length: 16 amino acids. Germline V CDR1 and CDR2: SGHDN, FVKESK. CDR3 DNA sequence: TGTGCCAGCAGCCCCCGAAGCGGGATAGCGGGAGCCATTCAGTACTTC. As protein: CASSPRSGIAGAIQYF.

The chain couples TRBV28 to TRBJ2-1; TRBD2 matches 7 bases. Trimming at V came to 7 bases and at J to 0 bases, leaving 3 bases not matched to a gene. CDR3 size: 14 residues. In germline, CDR1 is MDHEN, CDR2 SYDVKM. The CDR3: CASITGGSYNEQFF. The CDR3 bases are TGTGCCAGCATAACGGGGGGCTCCTACAATGAGCAGTTCTTC.

As for this clone: The conserved closing phenylalanine or tryptophan is absent in this CDR3, likely reflecting a read error. This chain uses TRBV27 with TRBJ1-1; D gene uncertain. This CDR3 has 13 amino acids. CDR1 and CDR2 (germline): MNHEY, SMNVEV (reference sequence). Trimming shortened V by 3 bases and J by 5 bases, and 10 bases separated the two germline ends. The CDR3 DNA sequence: TGTGCCAGCAGTTTGACGATTTGGACTGAAGCTTTCTCT. Protein: CASSLTIWTEAFS.